Each of the 13 T cell receptor beta chains below was sequenced from the same sample in a study of CD8 T cells in ankylosing spondylitis (dated by TCRdb to about 2017). The library relied on 5' RACE. The sequencer was an Illumina HiSeq 2500. In-frame beta chains were kept once TCRdb had trimmed the public reads at Q25 with fastp and called clones with MiXCR. A single entry per CDR3 protein holds the most common genes and DNA from its merged rows. The sample table holds roughly 120,000 distinct CDR3 sequences, of which 12% to 15% were seen once. Just under 3% of the sample is held by the ten biggest clonotypes. Sequenced input: blood, either unsorted or a sorted T cell fraction (not recorded which). The source of these receptors is a female donor with ankylosing spondylitis or in good health (not recorded which).

In its sample, this clonotype was seen many times. This chain connects TRBV5-5 to TRBJ2-4; no firm D call. Germline V gene sequence: CDR1 SGHKS, CDR2 YYEKEE (reference sequence). The V gene lost 1 base and the J gene lost 0 bases, with 11 bases spanning the gap. There are 16 residues in the CDR3. The CDR3 loop is CASSLWRKLAKNIQYF. In nucleotides, the CDR3 is TGTGCCAGCAGCTTGTGGAGAAAACTAGCCAAAAACATTCAGTACTTC.

Of note for this clonotype: This clone may be a read error of a much larger clone one base away. The chain employs TRBV12-3 or TRBV12-4 and TRBJ2-1; D is possibly TRBD1 (5 bases). Trimming removed 6 bases from V and 15 bases from J, with 15 bases in between. CDR3 length: 11 residues. CDR3 region: CASSPGKVRFF. The DNA for the CDR3 is TGTGCCAGCAGCCCAGGGAAAGTTCGGTTCTTC.

This chain links TRBV7-9 with TRBJ2-5; D is possibly TRBD1 or TRBD2 (5 bases each). V shed 5 bases and J shed 4 bases, with 20 bases lying between them. Per germline, CDR1 SEHNR and CDR2 FQNEAQ (reference sequence). The CDR3 is 16 residues long. CDR3 region: CASSPDRDGERETQYF. The CDR3, as DNA: TGTGCCAGCAGCCCGGACCGGGACGGTGAACGAGAGACCCAGTACTTC. Complete variable domain (other parts from reference TRBV7-9 and TRBJ2-5): DTGVSQNPRHKITKRGQNVTFRCDPISEHNRLYWYRQTLGQGPEFLTYFQNEAQLEKSRLLSDRFSAERPKGSFSTLEIQRTEQGDSAMYLCASSPDRDGERETQYFGPGTRLLVL.

V and J are TRBV5-4 and TRBJ2-7, with 10 bases aligning to TRBD1. V lost 4 bases to trimming and J lost 1 base; unmatched junction nucleotides: 5. The CDR3 contains 15 residues. Germline CDR1 is SGHNT and CDR2 is YYREEE (reference sequence). The CDR3 here is CASSGGQGLSYEQYF. In nucleotides, the CDR3 is TGTGCCAGCAGCGGGGGACAGGGGCTATCCTACGAGCAGTACTTC.

The V and J genes are TRBV25-1 and TRBJ1-4; 10 bases agree with TRBD1. Germline V gene sequence: CDR1 MGHDK, CDR2 SYGVNS. Trimming took 3 bases from V and 6 from J; bases not matched to a gene: 4. CDR3 length: 15 amino acids. CDR3 coding DNA: TGTGCCAGCAGTGATGCGGACAGGGGGGATGAAAAACTGTTTTTT. Protein product: CASSDADRGDEKLFF.

This chain joins TRBV20-1 and TRBJ1-2; 8 bases agree with TRBD1. Germline V lookup: CDR1 DFQATT, CDR2 SNEGSKA (reference sequence). This CDR3 contains 12 residues. Germline trimming cut 4 bases from V and 8 bases from J; bases unmatched to any gene: 6. CDR3 loop: CSATKTGGGYTF. The DNA for the CDR3 is TGCAGTGCTACGAAAACAGGGGGGGGCTACACCTTC.

Ten or more counts support this clonotype. The DNA of the CDR3 is TGTGCCAGCAGCAAAGTTAGCCGCACAAGCTCCTACAATGAGCAGTTCTTC. This gives the protein CASSKVSRTSSYNEQFF. The V and J genes are TRBV21-1 and TRBJ2-1. TRBV21-1 is given as a pseudogene. CDR3 length: 17 amino acids.

The table lists this clonotype with many counts. The J gene is TRBJ1-3, the V gene TRBV29-1, with TRBD1 as a possible D gene (6 bases). This CDR3 is 13 amino acids long. Germline values: CDR1 SQVTM, CDR2 ANQGSEA. Trimming left V 1 base short and J 4 bases short, with 8 bases between. CDR3 sequence reads: CSVEVGTGNTIYF. As DNA, the CDR3 is TGCAGCGTTGAAGTCGGGACAGGAAACACCATATATTTT.

This clonotype was recorded at least ten times. V is TRBV3-1 and J is TRBJ2-7; no clear D gene. CDR1 is LGHDT, CDR2 YNNKEL, per germline (reference sequence). The CDR3 spans 14 residues. The V gene lost 0 bases and the J gene lost 0 bases, with 6 bases spanning the gap. CDR3 loop: CASSQDRVSYEQYF. CDR3 coding DNA: TGTGCCAGCAGCCAAGATAGGGTCTCCTACGAGCAGTACTTC.

This chain connects TRBV30 to TRBJ2-5; TRBD2 agrees at 8 bases. The CDR3 is 12 amino acids. Germline lookup yields CDR1 GTSNPN and CDR2 SVGIG (reference sequence). V gave up 5 bases and J gave up 5 bases; unmatched junction bases: 4. The CDR3 loop is CAWAAGGETQYF. CDR3 in DNA: TGTGCCTGGGCTGCGGGGGGCGAGACCCAGTACTTC.

This clonotype has ten or more counts. The V call is TRBV10-3, the J call TRBJ2-7; TRBD1 agrees at 8 bases. The V gene end was trimmed by 7 bases and the J gene end by 7 bases; junction bases not matched to a gene: 12. Looked up from germline, CDR1 is ENHRY and CDR2 is SYGVKD. The CDR3 totals 14 residues. CDR3 in DNA: TGTGCCATCACCCCGGACAGGGACGTCTTGGAGCAGTACTTC. Encoded protein: CAITPDRDVLEQYF.

The chain links TRBV29-1 to TRBJ1-2; possible D gene TRBD1, 5 bases. The CDR3 is 14 amino acids. Germline V gene sequence: CDR1 SQVTM, CDR2 ANQGSEA. Trimming removed 2 bases from V and 8 bases from J, with 18 bases in between. The CDR3 region is CSVERGRDWTGYTF. The DNA for the CDR3 is TGCAGCGTTGAAAGGGGACGCGACTGGACCGGCTACACCTTC. The whole variable domain, filled in from reference TRBV29-1 and TRBJ1-2, reads SAVISQKPSRDICQRGTSLTIQCQVDSQVTMMFWYRQQPGQSLTLIATANQGSEATYESGFVIDKFPISRPNLTFSTLTVSNMSPEDSSIYLCSVERGRDWTGYTFGSGTRLTVV.

Of note for this clonotype: A much bigger clone sits one base away, suggesting this may be a read error. The rearrangement links TRBV11-3 to TRBJ1-1; D is perhaps TRBD1 (5 bases). The CDR3 has 13 residues. Per the germline V gene, CDR1 is SGHNT and CDR2 is YENEEA. The CDR3 protein is CASNLQGDTEAFF. CDR3 DNA sequence: TGTGCCAGCAACTTACAAGGGGACACTGAAGCTTTCTTT.